These T cell receptor beta chains were read from a single sample in a study of CD8 T cells in Susac syndrome. TCRdb reprocessed the immunoSEQ multiplex PCR reads via MiXCR and lists one record per CDR3 protein. This table holds about 200,000 distinct CDR3 sequences, around 90% found once. The sequenced sample consisted of CD8+ T cells from PBMCs. The origin of the receptors is a human donor with multiple sclerosis. CDR3s include the opening cysteine and the closing phenylalanine or tryptophan. D genes are given only for firm matches. Only some rows state a clone size, as once, few, many or a class for expanded clones.

>-|TRBD2|TRBJ2-1|TRBV12-3/TRBV12-4
CASSLLLAGGFSEQFF
TGTGCCAGCAGTTTGTTACTAGCGGGGGGGTTCAGTGAGCAGTTCTTC
>-|TRBD2|TRBJ2-5|TRBV7-9
CASSLLTSGGARETQYF
TGTGCCAGCAGCTTATTGACTAGCGGGGGGGCACGAGAGACCCAGTACTTC
>-|-|TRBJ2-5|TRBV15
CATSRDRGGRETQYF
TGTGCCACCAGCAGGGACCGAGGAGGGAGAGAGACCCAGTACTTC
>few|-|TRBJ2-7|TRBV7-9
CASSREGVPYEQYF
TGTGCCAGCAGTCGAGAGGGGGTCCCCTACGAGCAGTACTTC
>few|TRBD1|TRBJ2-5|TRBV5-1
CASSLVGGAETQYF
TGCGCCAGCAGCTTGGTAGGGGGCGCAGAGACCCAGTACTTC
>-|-|TRBJ1-1|TRBV7-9
CASTPQGSTEAFF
TGTGCCAGCACCCCCCAGGGAAGCACTGAAGCTTTCTTT
>-|-|TRBJ2-7|TRBV9
CASSVDFNYEQYF
TGTGCCAGCAGCGTAGACTTTAACTACGAGCAGTACTTC
>-|-|TRBJ1-4|TRBV6-1
CASSEFWDLDPGVATNEKLFF
TGTGCCAGCAGTGAATTCTGGGACCTCGACCCGGGGGTTGCAACTAATGAAAAACTGTTTTTT
>-|-|TRBJ1-5|TRBV15
CATSRQIGQPQHF
TGTGCCACCAGCAGACAAATAGGTCAGCCCCAGCATTTT
>-|-|TRBJ1-5|TRBV20-1
CSASGEWGHPSNQPQHF
TGCAGTGCTAGCGGTGAGTGGGGCCACCCTAGCAATCAGCCCCAGCATTTT
>few|-|TRBJ2-7|TRBV27
CASSLRSDRTYEQYF
TGTGCCAGCAGTTTGCGGAGTGACAGGACCTACGAGCAGTACTTC
>-|-|TRBJ2-3|TRBV12-3/TRBV12-4
CASSPRTEGADTQYF
TGTGCCAGCAGCCCTCGGACCGAGGGGGCAGATACGCAGTATTTT
>few|-|TRBJ2-6|TRBV4-3
CASSQASGANVLTF
TGCGCCAGCAGCCAAGCCTCTGGGGCCAACGTCCTGACTTTC
>-|-|TRBJ2-1|TRBV27
CASSFGGSYNEQFF
TGTGCCAGCAGTTTTGGTGGCTCCTACAATGAGCAGTTCTTC
>-|-|TRBJ2-2|TRBV4-3
CASSQGGWVGVTGELFF
TGCGCCAGCAGCCAAGGGGGCTGGGTCGGGGTTACCGGGGAGCTGTTTTTT
>-|TRBD1|TRBJ1-1|TRBV6-2/TRBV6-3
CASSDSDREWTEAFF
TGTGCCAGCAGTGACTCGGACAGGGAGTGGACTGAAGCTTTCTTT
>once|TRBD1|TRBJ2-7|TRBV5-1
CASSFGDRYYEQYF
TGCGCCAGCAGCTTCGGGGACAGATACTACGAGCAGTACTTC
>-|TRBD2|TRBJ2-1|TRBV30
CAWSVGGGFDEQFF
TGTGCCTGGAGTGTGGGGGGAGGGTTCGATGAGCAGTTCTTC
>-|-|TRBJ2-1|TRBV4-1
CASSRRVARAVTQEQFF
TGCGCCAGCAGCCGCAGAGTGGCGCGGGCGGTCACACAGGAGCAGTTCTTC
>-|-|TRBJ1-1|TRBV9
CASSVEGAHTEAFF
TGTGCCAGCAGCGTAGAGGGTGCCCACACTGAAGCTTTCTTT
>-|-|TRBJ1-1|TRBV27
CASSWGVNTEAFF
TGTGCCAGCAGTTGGGGGGTGAACACTGAAGCTTTCTTT
>-|TRBD1|TRBJ2-2|TRBV11-1
CASSGRPGQGARRNTGELFF
TGTGCCAGCAGCGGGAGACCGGGACAGGGGGCTAGACGAAACACCGGGGAGCTGTTTTTT
>-|-|TRBJ2-1|TRBV3-1
CASSQAGDLLSSYNEQFF
TGTGCCAGCAGCCAAGCGGGGGACCTCCTGAGCTCCTACAATGAGCAGTTCTTC
>-|-|TRBJ1-6|TRBV13
CASTHRGAYNSPLHF
TGTGCCAGCACACACCGGGGGGCGTATAATTCACCCCTCCACTTT
>-|TRBD2|TRBJ2-3|TRBV6-1
CASSPQLAGGPMKGYF
TGTGCCAGCAGCCCTCAACTAGCGGGGGGCCCCATGAAGGGGTATTTT
>-|-|TRBJ2-5|TRBV20-1
CSALTSVHSSDPAYQETQYF
TGCAGTGCTCTAACGAGCGTCCATTCGTCCGACCCCGCGTACCAAGAGACCCAGTACTTC
>-|TRBD1|TRBJ1-1|TRBV14
CASSQIQGADTEAFF
TGTGCCAGCAGCCAAATTCAGGGGGCCGACACTGAAGCTTTCTTT
>-|TRBD2|TRBJ2-2|TRBV3-1
CASSPLAGGIGELFF
TGTGCCAGCAGCCCCCTAGCGGGAGGGATCGGGGAGCTGTTTTTT
>-|TRBD1|TRBJ1-1|TRBV19
CASSLGTGHTEAFF
TGTGCCAGTAGTCTAGGGACAGGGCATACTGAAGCTTTCTTT
>-|-|TRBJ1-1|TRBV7-9
CASSLLTEFETEAFF
TGTGCCAGCAGCCTGCTGACAGAATTCGAAACTGAAGCTTTCTTT
>-|-|TRBJ2-3|TRBV7-3
CASSLNVATSTDTQYF
TGTGCCAGCAGCTTAAACGTAGCGACAAGCACAGATACGCAGTATTTT
>-|-|TRBJ1-5|TRBV6-6
CASSYPGGGNQPQHF
TGTGCCAGCAGTTATCCGGGAGGCGGCAATCAGCCCCAGCATTTT
>-|-|TRBJ1-1|TRBV29-1
CSVVISGEAFF
TGCAGCGTTGTTATATCAGGGGAAGCTTTCTTT
>-|TRBD2|TRBJ2-1|TRBV25-1
CASSESPLAAGNEQFF
TGTGCCAGCAGTGAATCACCACTAGCGGCTGGAAATGAGCAGTTCTTC